Presented here are 26 T cell receptor beta chains from one specimen sequenced in a study of blood T cell repertoires in COVID-19. Repertoires were generated with immunoSEQ multiplex PCR, while TCRdb's copy carries only in-frame clones and drops some. The table includes some 87,000 clones, 80% to 90% detected once. The sample consisted of peripheral blood. These receptors came from a human donor in a cohort sampled during active COVID-19.

The V and J genes are TRBV4-3 and TRBJ2-7; TRBD1 agrees at 9 bases. CDR1 is LGHNA, CDR2 YSLEER, per germline. With 3 bases clipped from V and 4 bases from J, the junction kept 7 bases outside the gene matches. The CDR3 totals 15 residues. Here the CDR3 reads CASSQAGTGRYEQYF. CDR3 sequence (DNA): TGCGCCAGCAGCCAGGCCGGGACAGGGCGGTACGAGCAGTACTTC.

The V gene is TRBV18, the J gene TRBJ2-3; possibly TRBD1 for D (6 bases). V lost 2 bases to trimming and J lost 5 bases, with 14 bases between them. The CDR3 sequence is 15 residues long. CDR1 is KGHSH, CDR2 LQKENI, per germline. CDR3 nucleotides: TGTGCCAGCTCACCAGGGACACTAAAGGGAGATACGCAGTATTTT. It yields the protein CASSPGTLKGDTQYF. Looking up the rest from reference TRBV18 and TRBJ2-3 gives the full variable domain: NAGVMQNPRHLVRRRGQEARLRCSPMKGHSHVYWYRQLPEEGLKFMVYLQKENIIDESGMPKERFSAEFPKEGPSILRIQQVVRGDSAAYFCASSPGTLKGDTQYFGPGTRLTVL.

The rearrangement uses TRBV4-2 and TRBJ1-2; TRBD1 matches 12 bases. This CDR3 comprises 16 residues. Trimming cost V 2 bases and J 8 bases; bases outside gene matches: 9. Germline V gene data show CDR1 as LGHNA and CDR2 as YNFKEQ. The CDR3 nucleotides are TGTGCCAGCAGCCAAAACTCCGGGACAGGGGGCTTAGGCTACACCTTC. Its translation is CASSQNSGTGGLGYTF.

The chain links TRBV7-2 to TRBJ1-1; 7 bases are shared with TRBD1. The V and J ends lost 4 bases and 1 base, in that order; junction bases with no gene match: 6. The CDR3 is 15 amino acids. Looked up from germline, CDR1 is SGHTA and CDR2 is FQGNSA. CDR3: CASSSTGTANTEAFF. The DNA for the CDR3 is TGTGCCAGCAGCTCGACCGGGACAGCGAACACTGAAGCTTTCTTT.

This chain connects TRBV2 to TRBJ1-1; D is perhaps TRBD1 (6 bases). The V gene lost 4 bases and the J gene lost 10 bases, with 22 bases spanning the gap. CDR3 length: 15 residues. Per the germline V gene, CDR1 is SNHLY and CDR2 is FYNNEI. For the CDR3, the DNA is TGTGCCAGCAGTGCTCGAGGACTTCAGGGGACGGGAGCTTTCTTT. Amino acids: CASSARGLQGTGAFF.

This chain uses TRBV7-9 with TRBJ1-2, with D unresolved. There are 16 residues in the CDR3. Germline V CDR1 and CDR2: SEHNR, FQNEAQ (reference sequence). The V end was cut by 5 bases, the J end by 8 bases, with 24 bases between. The CDR3 is CASSPPTASARRGYTF. The CDR3, as DNA: TGTGCCAGCAGCCCCCCAACGGCGTCGGCCCGGAGGGGCTACACCTTC.

The chain couples TRBV30 to TRBJ2-7, with 8 bases identical to TRBD1. The junction had 11 bases not matched to a gene; V was cut back by 5 bases and J by 2 bases. Per germline, CDR1 GTSNPN and CDR2 SVGIG (reference sequence). The CDR3 consists of 15 residues. This CDR3 is CAWVALQGDPYEQYF. The CDR3 DNA sequence: TGTGCCTGGGTTGCTTTACAGGGGGACCCCTACGAGCAGTACTTC.

This clone was counted only a few times. The rearrangement uses TRBV7-8 and TRBJ2-1, with 7 positions matching TRBD2. CDR3 length equals 16 residues. The V and J ends lost 1 base and 2 bases, in that order; junction bases with no gene match: 5. Germline V gene data show CDR1 as SGHVS and CDR2 as FQNEAQ. CDR3 sequence (DNA): TGTGCCAGCAGCTTAGACAGGCGGGGGACCTACAATGAGCAGTTCTTC. As protein: CASSLDRRGTYNEQFF.

V gene TRBV4-1 combines with J gene TRBJ1-3; D is unclear. Trimming took 1 base from V and 4 from J, leaving 11 bases between them. The CDR3 is 15 residues long. The germline V gene has CDR1 MGHRA and CDR2 YSYEKL. The CDR3 loop is CASSQAGRSGNTIYF. CDR3 DNA: TGCGCCAGCAGCCAAGCAGGTCGCTCGGGAAACACCATATATTTT.

The chain joins TRBV2 to TRBJ2-1; weak D call: TRBD1 (6 bases). The V gene's germline CDR1 is SNHLY and CDR2 FYNNEI. V lost 4 bases to trimming and J lost 9 bases, with 7 bases between them. CDR3 length: 11 amino acids. CDR3 bases: TGTGCCAGCAGTGGCAGGGGTGAGCAGTTCTTC. It translates to CASSGRGEQFF.

The V gene is TRBV29-1, the J gene TRBJ2-6; D possibly corresponds to TRBD1 (6 bases). Germline V gives CDR1 SQVTM, CDR2 ANQGSEA. The CDR3 runs 15 residues. Trimming removed 7 bases at V and 0 bases at J, with 13 bases between. DNA of the CDR3: TGCAGCGCTAAACCACAGGGCTCTGGGGCCAACGTCCTGACTTTC. It encodes CSAKPQGSGANVLTF.

V is TRBV5-4 and J is TRBJ1-1; 8 bases line up with TRBD1. The CDR3 extends over 17 amino acids. CDR1 and CDR2 from the germline V gene are SGHNT and YYREEE (reference sequence). Trimming cost V 4 bases and J 4 bases; bases outside gene matches: 15. CDR3 coding DNA: TGTGCCAGCAGCCCCGGGACAGGAGCCCTCACGAGCACTGAAGCTTTCTTT. Its translation is CASSPGTGALTSTEAFF.

This clone has only a few counts. CDR3 bases: TGTGCCAGCAGTGACAGGGGGAACACTGAAGCTTTCTTT. Its translation: CASSDRGNTEAFF. V is TRBV6-1 and J is TRBJ1-1; D perhaps matches TRBD1 (6 bases). In germline, CDR1 is MNHNS, CDR2 SASEGT. Deletions cut 3 bases from V and 1 base from J, with 6 bases between. The CDR3 is 13 residues long.

The chain has TRBV6-2 or TRBV6-3 and TRBJ1-6; D unresolved. V lost 6 bases and J 0 bases, leaving 6 bases between the germline ends. Per the germline V gene, CDR1 is MNHEY and CDR2 is SVGEGT. The CDR3 runs to 14 residues. For the CDR3, the DNA is TGTGCCAGCAGCACCAGCTCCTATAATTCACCCCTCCACTTT. Translated: CASSTSSYNSPLHF.

This chain joins TRBV24-1 and TRBJ2-1, with D tentatively TRBD2 (5 bases). With 6 bases removed from V and 4 bases from J, the gap between germline ends came to 12 bases. Germline CDR1 KGHDR, CDR2 SFDVKD. There are 14 residues in the CDR3. CDR3 sequence (DNA): TGTGCCACCAGTAGGCCTTCGGGGTACAATGAGCAGTTCTTC. Translating gives CATSRPSGYNEQFF.

V gene TRBV30 combines with J gene TRBJ2-2; TRBD2 is a possible D gene (5 bases). The CDR3 is 15 amino acids. Germline CDR1 and CDR2: GTSNPN and SVGIG (reference sequence). V gave up 4 bases and J gave up 2 bases, with 14 bases separating them. CDR3 amino acids: CAWTPPGGNTGELFF. The CDR3 DNA reads TGTGCCTGGACTCCCCCCGGAGGAAACACCGGGGAGCTGTTTTTT.

The chain has TRBV9 and TRBJ2-5; 8 bases agree with TRBD2. This CDR3 has 15 residues. The V gene end was trimmed by 0 bases and the J gene end by 4 bases; junction bases not matched to a gene: 5. Germline CDR1 SGDLS, CDR2 YYNGEE. The CDR3 DNA reads TGTGCCAGCAGCGTAGCGGGGGGGCCGGGAGAGACCCAGTACTTC. This translates into CASSVAGGPGETQYF. Combining the CDR3 with reference TRBV9 and TRBJ2-5 gives the whole variable domain DSGVTQTPKHLITATGQRVTLRCSPRSGDLSVYWYQQSLDQGLQFLIQYYNGEERAKGNILERFSAQQFPDLHSELNLSSLELGDSALYFCASSVAGGPGETQYFGPGTRLLVL.

This chain connects TRBV10-3 to TRBJ2-7, with 9 bases aligning to TRBD1. Trimming removed 6 bases from V and 3 bases from J; junction bases left unmatched: 3. The CDR3 extends over 13 amino acids. The germline V gene encodes CDR1 ENHRY and CDR2 SYGVKD. The CDR3 loop is CAIRAGQGYEQYF. CDR3 DNA sequence: TGTGCCATCAGGGCGGGACAGGGCTACGAGCAGTACTTC.

The chain employs TRBV6-2 or TRBV6-3 and TRBJ2-3; D not resolved. The ends were cut back, 2 bases at V and 5 bases at J, with 2 bases in the middle. The CDR3 spans 11 residues. CDR1 and CDR2 from the germline V gene are MNHEY and SVGEGT. The CDR3 nucleotides read TGTGCCAGCAGTTACCTAGATACGCAGTATTTT. This encodes CASSYLDTQYF.

The V gene is TRBV5-4, the J gene TRBJ2-5, with 9 nucleotides matching TRBD1. The V gene's germline CDR1 is SGHNT and CDR2 YYREEE (reference sequence). Trimming at V came to 4 bases and at J to 3 bases, leaving 7 bases not matched to a gene. The CDR3 consists of 15 residues. The CDR3 coding sequence is TGTGCCAGCAGCCTGGACAGGGGAGAAGAAGAGACCCAGTACTTC. As protein: CASSLDRGEEETQYF.

This clone appeared a few times. CDR3 DNA: TGCAGCGTTGAAACCACGGGGGGCTACACCTTC. It is translated as CSVETTGGYTF. The chain joins TRBV29-1 to TRBJ1-2; no reliable D call. This CDR3 contains 11 residues. The germline gives CDR1 SQVTM, CDR2 ANQGSEA. V was cut by 2 bases and J by 8 bases, with 9 bases left in between.

The gene calls are TRBV6-2 or TRBV6-3 and TRBJ1-5; TRBD1 matches at 7 bases. The CDR3 spans 15 residues. CDR1 is MNHEY, CDR2 SVGEGT, per germline. V was clipped by 5 bases and J by 0 bases; unmatched bases: 4. The CDR3 nucleotides are TGTGCCAGCAGTGCGGGACAGTATAGCAATCAGCCCCAGCATTTT. The encoded protein is CASSAGQYSNQPQHF.

This chain connects TRBV19 to TRBJ2-1; D call uncertain. V was clipped by 5 bases and J by 7 bases, with 15 bases between them. CDR1 and CDR2 (germline): LNHDA, SQIVND (reference sequence). The CDR3 has 14 amino acids. This CDR3 reads CASSSRSSSNEQFF. Written as DNA, the CDR3 is TGTGCCAGTAGTTCACGGTCCTCGAGTAATGAGCAGTTCTTC.

The chain recombines TRBV2 with TRBJ2-3; TRBD2 matches at 9 bases. Germline V gene data show CDR1 as SNHLY and CDR2 as FYNNEI. The CDR3 runs 17 residues. V was clipped by 4 bases and J by 0 bases; unmatched bases: 8. In nucleotides, the CDR3 is TGTGCCAGCAGTGGAGTTAGCGGGGGCCCTAGCACAGATACGCAGTATTTT. Amino acid sequence: CASSGVSGGPSTDTQYF.

V usage is TRBV4-1 and J usage is TRBJ2-7; 9 nucleotides align to TRBD2. There are 16 residues in the CDR3. Germline V gene sequence: CDR1 MGHRA, CDR2 YSYEKL. Losses at the gene ends were 0 bases for V and 2 bases for J; bases not matched to a gene: 5. The DNA of the CDR3 is TGCGCCAGCAGCCAAGATATTAGCGGGAGAGCCTACGAGCAGTACTTC. Protein product: CASSQDISGRAYEQYF.

The genes are TRBV3-1 (or the pseudogene TRBV3-2) and TRBJ2-5; the D is unclear. Trimming took 3 bases from V and 2 from J, leaving 10 bases between them. There are 14 residues in the CDR3. The germline CDR1 and CDR2 sequences are LGHDT and YNNKEL (reference sequence). DNA of the CDR3: TGTGCCAGCAGCCAGATGTCAGGACAAGAGACCCAGTACTTC. The encoded protein is CASSQMSGQETQYF.